A single sample is the source of the 13 T cell receptor beta chains below, sequenced in a study of blood T cell repertoires in COVID-19. The assay was immunoSEQ multiplex PCR, and TCRdb's table has in-frame clones only and misses some. This sample carries hundreds of thousands of clones, approximately 82% of them seen once, and the ten largest clones take 4% to 6%. The source material was peripheral blood. These receptors originate from a woman of 80 years or more with active or convalescent COVID-19.

The chain carries TRBV27 and TRBJ2-3; D uncertain. V lost 3 bases and J lost 2, with 6 bases in between. There are 13 residues in the CDR3. The germline gives CDR1 MNHEY, CDR2 SMNVEV (reference sequence). This CDR3 is CASSFRYTDTQYF. The CDR3 region has the DNA TGTGCCAGCAGTTTCCGCTACACAGATACGCAGTATTTT.

Notes on this clone: This sample includes further DNA sequences coding for the same CDR3. The chain combines TRBV28 with TRBJ1-1; no clear D gene. Germline V lookup: CDR1 MDHEN, CDR2 SYDVKM. This CDR3 has 13 residues. V lost 2 bases to trimming and J lost 1 base, with 5 bases between them. This CDR3 is CASSLTENTEAFF. The CDR3 nucleotides read TGTGCCAGCAGTTTAACAGAGAACACTGAAGCTTTCTTT.

The table lists this clone with a count of one. The V gene is TRBV4-2, the J gene TRBJ2-3; 11 bases match TRBD2. V shed 1 base and J 6 bases; nucleotides not matched to a gene: 3. Germline loops: CDR1 LGHNA, CDR2 YNFKEQ. The CDR3 is made up of 15 amino acids. The CDR3 here is CASSQVLAGVDTQYF. CDR3 coding DNA: TGTGCCAGCAGCCAAGTACTAGCGGGGGTGGATACGCAGTATTTT.

This chain uses TRBV7-9 with TRBJ1-5, with unresolved D. CDR3 length: 14 amino acids. Trimming left V 5 bases short and J 5 bases short, with 13 bases between. The germline V gene encodes CDR1 SEHNR and CDR2 FQNEAQ (reference sequence). CDR3 DNA: TGTGCCAGCAGCCCAGATAATTATTATCAGCCCCAGCATTTT. Encoded protein: CASSPDNYYQPQHF.

The chain recombines TRBV19 with TRBJ2-2, with D perhaps TRBD1 (5 bases). Germline CDR1 reads LNHDA; CDR2 reads SQIVND (reference sequence). The CDR3 sequence is 18 residues long. V lost 5 bases and J 0 bases, leaving 19 bases between the germline ends. For the CDR3, the DNA is TGTGCCAGTAGTCCCCCGACAGAACCCATACCGAACACCGGGGAGCTGTTTTTT. Its translation: CASSPPTEPIPNTGELFF.

V and J are TRBV29-1 and TRBJ1-2, with D tentatively TRBD1 (5 bases). The CDR3 is 11 residues long. V was shortened by 6 bases and J by 8 bases, with 13 bases between the two germline ends. Germline lookup yields CDR1 SQVTM and CDR2 ANQGSEA. The DNA of the CDR3 is TGCAGCGTGGCCGGGGGTGGAGGCTACACCTTC. Translation gives CSVAGGGGYTF.

V is TRBV7-8 and J is TRBJ2-1, with 7 bases lining up with TRBD1. The germline gives CDR1 SGHVS, CDR2 FQNEAQ. This CDR3 region has 14 residues. V shed 8 bases and J 2 bases; nucleotides not matched to a gene: 6. The CDR3 loop is CASSRQGAYNEQFF. The CDR3 nucleotides are TGTGCCAGCTCTAGACAGGGCGCCTACAATGAGCAGTTCTTC.

There are a few counts of this clone. The CDR3 loop reads CASSPESTGELFF. The CDR3 bases are TGTGCCAGCAGCCCCGAGAGCACCGGGGAGCTGTTTTTT. The rearrangement links TRBV4-2 to TRBJ2-2, with D hard to call. Germline assignment: CDR1 LGHNA and CDR2 YNFKEQ. V was cut by 4 bases and J by 4 bases, with 7 bases left in between. CDR3 length: 13 residues.

The genes are TRBV18 and TRBJ2-1; 7 bases agree with TRBD2. Trimming cost V 0 bases and J 5 bases; bases outside gene matches: 10. The CDR3 spans 17 residues. Per germline, CDR1 KGHSH and CDR2 LQKENI. CDR3 nucleotide sequence: TGTGCCAGCTCACCACCGATGACGGGAGGCCTCCACAATGAGCAGTTCTTC. Translated: CASSPPMTGGLHNEQFF.

J is TRBJ2-2 and V is TRBV27, with 7 bases identical to TRBD2. V shed 0 bases and J 4 bases; nucleotides not matched to a gene: 2. Looked up from germline, CDR1 is MNHEY and CDR2 is SMNVEV (reference sequence). CDR3 length equals 15 residues. CDR3 loop: CASSLSGGITGELFF. In DNA form, the CDR3 reads TGTGCCAGCAGTTTATCGGGGGGGATCACCGGGGAGCTGTTTTTT.

This clone was observed a single time. CDR3 sequence: CASTYRAPPRETQYF. In nucleotides, the CDR3 is TGTGCCAGCACCTACAGGGCCCCCCCGCGGGAGACCCAGTACTTC. V gene TRBV6-5 combines with J gene TRBJ2-5, with D possibly TRBD1 on 6 matching bases. With 7 bases removed from V and 5 bases from J, the gap between germline ends came to 20 bases. The CDR3 contains 15 residues. CDR1 and CDR2 from the germline V gene are MNHEY and SVGAGI.

This clone has only one observation. This chain uses TRBV6-4 with TRBJ1-6; TRBD1 aligns across 8 bases. Germline CDR1 reads MRHNA; CDR2 reads SNTAGT. The CDR3 spans 14 residues. Trimming removed 4 bases from V and 9 bases from J; junction bases left unmatched: 5. The CDR3 here is CASSGQGAGSPLHF. The CDR3 DNA follows: TGTGCCAGCAGTGGCCAGGGGGCCGGTTCACCCCTCCACTTT.

CDR3 in amino acids: CASSTGVMRGNTIYF. The DNA for the CDR3 is TGTGCCAGCAGCACAGGGGTGATGAGAGGAAACACCATATATTTT. The chain combines TRBV28 with TRBJ1-3; TRBD1 aligns across 7 bases. J lost 4 bases, V lost 6 bases, and 9 bases had no gene match. Per the germline V gene, CDR1 is MDHEN and CDR2 is SYDVKM. This CDR3 spans 15 amino acids.